Below are 6 T cell receptor beta chains sequenced from a single sample in a study of regulatory T cells in long-lasting Graves disease. Through Arm-PCR of CDR3 regions and iRepertoire HTBI primers, TCR beta libraries were built. TCRdb redid the calling of the multiplex PCR reads with MiXCR, one entry per CDR3 protein. The top ten clones hold around 13% of a sample with approximately 270,000 distinct CDR3 sequences, about 17% of them seen once. Time point meaning: newly diagnosed GD, antithyroid drugs for less than 3 months. Researchers made the TCR library from RNA that was extracted from PBMCs. The sample was also linked to a second study, of T cells in Graves' hyperthyroidism and ophthalmopathy.

The starting material was peripheral blood mononuclear cells (PBMCs), obtained at new diagnosis, from a patient treated with antithyroid drugs. These receptors were taken from a young woman with Graves disease.

Notes on this clonotype: Just one base apart from a much larger clone, this may be a read error. The chain combines TRBV7-2 with TRBJ2-4, with TRBD1 matching over 9 bases. There are 15 residues in the CDR3. V shed 1 base and J 13 bases; nucleotides not matched to a gene: 11. Germline CDR1 is SGHTA and CDR2 is FQGNSA. CDR3 nucleotides: TGTGCCAGCAGCTTAGTAGGACAGGGGACAAATGAGCAGTACTTC. Its protein is CASSLVGQGTNEQYF.

This clonotype was detected ten times or more. The chain recombines TRBV7-6 with TRBJ1-2; D might be TRBD1 (6 bases). The CDR3 loop spans 13 amino acids. The germline gives CDR1 SGHVS, CDR2 FNYEAQ. V was clipped by 5 bases and J by 6 bases, with 13 bases between them. CDR3 DNA sequence: TGTGCCAGCAGCCCCCAGGGGACGGATGGCTACACCTTC. Its protein is CASSPQGTDGYTF. Based on the CDR3 plus reference TRBV7-6 and TRBJ1-2, the full variable domain is GAGVSQSPRYKVTKRGQDVALRCDPISGHVSLYWYRQALGQGPEFLTYFNYEAQQDKSGLPNDRFSAERPEGSISTLTIQRTEQRDSAMYRCASSPQGTDGYTFGSGTRLTVV.

The V call is TRBV11-2, the J call TRBJ2-7; possibly TRBD2 for D (5 bases). The CDR3 extends over 14 amino acids. V was shortened by 3 bases and J by 1 base, with 10 bases between the two germline ends. CDR1 and CDR2 (germline): SGHAT, FQNNGV. CDR3 region: CASSFATGSYEQYF. The CDR3 DNA reads as TGTGCCAGCAGCTTCGCGACGGGATCCTACGAGCAGTACTTC.

This clonotype was counted many times. The rearrangement links TRBV6-1 to TRBJ1-1, with 7 bases matching TRBD1. This CDR3 spans 15 amino acids. Looked up from germline, CDR1 is MNHNS and CDR2 is SASEGT. J was trimmed by 6 bases and V by 6 bases; bases with no gene match: 13. CDR3: CASRPTFTGVPEAFF. CDR3 bases: TGTGCCAGCAGACCAACATTCACAGGGGTTCCTGAAGCTTTCTTT.

Many counts were recorded for this clonotype. The chain links TRBV18 to TRBJ2-1; unclear D gene. The CDR3 runs to 13 residues. CDR1 is KGHSH, CDR2 LQKENI, per germline. Trimming took 2 bases from V and 5 from J, leaving 7 bases between them. CDR3 protein: CASSPGRNNEQFF. CDR3 coding DNA: TGTGCCAGCTCACCAGGTCGAAACAATGAGCAGTTCTTC.

This clonotype was detected only a few times. The V gene is TRBV6-1, the J gene TRBJ1-5; D unresolved. The CDR3 is 13 amino acids. V lost 6 bases, J lost 6 bases, and 12 bases lay in between. CDR1 and CDR2 from the germline V gene are MNHNS and SASEGT. The CDR3 DNA is TGTGCCAGCAGCGTACTAAGAATTCAGCCCCAGCATTTT. Translation: CASSVLRIQPQHF.